This T cell receptor beta chain is drawn from a study of T cell responses to AZD1222 COVID-19 vaccine. Notes on the study in general: Donor demographics were predominantly white British with a female majority; clonal diversity may be underestimated. Targets within unmutated variant regions were reportedly found for nearly half of spike-specific TCRs.

Looked up from germline, CDR1 is MNHEY and CDR2 is SMNVEV (reference sequence). Trimming shortened V by 2 bases and J by 2 bases, and 16 bases separated the two germline ends. The CDR3 loop spans 16 amino acids. TCRdb's table, derived via immunoSEQ multiplex PCR, lists solely in-frame clones and lacks some. The profile shows roughly 140,000 clones, about 90% of them singletons. In the case of this clone: Its antigen remains unidentified.

The clonotype originates from an adult in good health. The chain links TRBV27 to TRBJ2-7, with D tentatively TRBD2 (7 bases). The input for sequencing was peripheral blood, taken on day 0 of AZD1222 vaccination. The CDR3 DNA reads as TGTGCCAGCAGTTTAGAGGGGGGGGGACCGGCCTACGAGCAGTACTTC. Its translation is CASSLEGGGPAYEQYF.